The T cell receptor (beta chain) under discussion was sequenced for a study of human T cells and chemical hapten exposure. The template was total RNA from unfractionated whole blood. Per the germline V gene, CDR1 is DFQATT and CDR2 is SNEGSKA (reference sequence). This CDR3 has 17 amino acids. Trimming shortened V by 0 bases and J by 1 base, and 18 bases separated the two germline ends. Within the library, unique molecular identifiers were attached to each individual cDNA molecule. Per the study methods: Counting gave a median of approximately 96,000 TCRs per sample, with values ranging from 23,224 to 690,600. TCRdb fed the 5' RACE reads into MiXCR, producing one record per CDR3 protein. The V and J calls follow TCRdb's processing rather than the paper's. The sample lists under 100,000 distinct CDR3 sequences, about 15% occurring once.

This receptor was identified in a female donor in good health. V usage is TRBV20-1 and J usage is TRBJ1-2; D call uncertain. The CDR3 loop reads CSARDNKRVEINYGYTF. Written as DNA, the CDR3 is TGCAGTGCTAGAGATAATAAAAGGGTGGAGATTAACTATGGCTACACCTTC.